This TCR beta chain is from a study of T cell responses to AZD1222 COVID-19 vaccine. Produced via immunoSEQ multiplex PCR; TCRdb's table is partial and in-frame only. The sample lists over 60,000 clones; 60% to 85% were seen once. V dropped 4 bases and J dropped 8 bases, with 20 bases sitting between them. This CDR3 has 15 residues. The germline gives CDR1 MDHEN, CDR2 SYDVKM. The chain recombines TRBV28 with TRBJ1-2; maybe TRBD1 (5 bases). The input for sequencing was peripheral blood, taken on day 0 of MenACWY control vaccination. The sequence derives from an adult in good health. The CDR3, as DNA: TGTGCCAGCAGTTCAACCGGGGCAATCGTCAAGGGCTACACCTTC. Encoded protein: CASSSTGAIVKGYTF.